This entry is about one T cell receptor (beta chain). What it binds is unknown. The entry originates in a study of spatial heterogeneity in lung cancer. Study-wide results and limits: It was found that expanded intratumoral alpha and beta TCR counts tracked tumor mutation counts.

Time point: sample taken at primary tumor resection. The cohort: 70 to 75 early-stage, untreated non-small cell lung cancer patients. Researchers sequenced whole RNA taken from tumor, nontumor lung or frozen PBMC without sorting. TCRdb independently ran MiXCR on the 5' RACE reads; one entry per CDR3 protein. The repertoire consists of 20,000 to 30,000 distinct CDR3 sequences, with 8.8% occurring once and the leading ten covering approximately 7.5%. Source: lung tumor tissue, taken at surgery. The receptor was derived from a male donor with early-stage non-small cell lung cancer.

CDR3 protein: CASSYSITVPFSEAFF. CDR3 in DNA: TGTGCCAGCAGTTACTCGATTACGGTCCCATTCTCGGAAGCTTTCTTT. The rearrangement uses TRBV6-2 or TRBV6-3 and TRBJ1-1; D not resolved. The CDR3 contains 16 residues. In germline, CDR1 is MNHEY, CDR2 SVGEGT. V was shortened by 0 bases and J by 8 bases, with 19 bases between the two germline ends.